Each of the 10 T cell receptor beta chains below was sequenced from the same sample in a study of a mutant IDH1 vaccine in newly diagnosed glioma. Method: immunoSEQ multiplex PCR; TCRdb's copy keeps in-frame clones and lacks some. The repertoire holds tens of thousands of clones, with roughly 78% as singletons. Their antigens are not known. The sample's time point: week 11, during vaccination. In the vaccine, a single dose held 300 ug of the mutant IDH1 20-mer peptide, along with topical imiquimod. The material was PBMCs, obtained from a glioma patient whose treatment included an IDH1 peptide vaccine. Receptors were obtained from a man aged 40-49 years with glioma.

This rearrangement joins TRBV12-5 to TRBJ2-6; 8 bases map to TRBD2. This CDR3 has 15 residues. Germline V gene data show CDR1 as LGHNT and CDR2 as FRNRAP. The V segment lost 5 bases and the J segment 2 bases; nucleotides outside the gene matches: 2. CDR3 region: CASGPGRAGANVLTF. The CDR3 region has the DNA TGTGCTAGTGGTCCCGGGAGGGCTGGGGCCAACGTCCTGACTTTC.

The chain uses TRBV19 and TRBJ1-5; no definite D call. Germline values: CDR1 LNHDA, CDR2 SQIVND (reference sequence). The germline V and J ends were trimmed by 3 bases and 7 bases, with 10 bases remaining between them. The CDR3 runs 13 residues. CDR3 coding DNA: TGTGCCAGTAGTATTGGACGATCGCAGCCCCAGCATTTT. Its protein product is CASSIGRSQPQHF.

V usage is TRBV30 and J usage is TRBJ1-2; D is uncertain. CDR3 length: 12 residues. Germline V CDR1 and CDR2: GTSNPN, SVGIG (reference sequence). Trimming removed 2 bases at V and 8 bases at J, with 12 bases between. The CDR3: CAWSQLTHGYTF. In DNA form, the CDR3 reads TGTGCCTGGAGTCAACTTACACACGGCTACACCTTC.

The chain is built from TRBV7-9 and TRBJ1-1; D not resolved. Germline CDR1 and CDR2: SEHNR and FQNEAQ (reference sequence). V was cut by 1 base and J by 5 bases, with 5 bases left in between. The CDR3 totals 12 residues. The CDR3: CASSLVRTEAFF. The DNA of the CDR3 is TGTGCCAGCAGCTTAGTGCGGACTGAAGCTTTCTTT.

The genes are TRBV5-4 and TRBJ1-1; possibly TRBD1 for D (5 bases). Trimming pared 3 bases from V and 0 bases from J, leaving 15 bases between. From germline, CDR1 is SGHNT and CDR2 YYREEE (reference sequence). The CDR3 covers 16 residues. For the CDR3, the DNA is TGTGCCAGCAGCTCTGGGGCAGAAAGATTGAACACTGAAGCTTTCTTT. This encodes CASSSGAERLNTEAFF.

The genes are TRBV19 and TRBJ2-1, with D maybe TRBD2 (6 bases). Per germline, CDR1 LNHDA and CDR2 SQIVND (reference sequence). V shed 6 bases and J shed 4 bases, with 10 bases lying between them. CDR3 length: 13 amino acids. This CDR3 is CASRKGLYNEQFF. DNA for the CDR3: TGTGCCAGTAGAAAGGGACTTTACAATGAGCAGTTCTTC. Full variable domain (remainder filled in from reference TRBV19 and TRBJ2-1): DGGITQSPKYLFRKEGQNVTLSCEQNLNHDAMYWYRQDPGQGLRLIYYSQIVNDFQKGDIAEGYSVSREKKESFPLTVTSAQKNPTAFYLCASRKGLYNEQFFGPGTRLTVL.

The V gene is TRBV5-6, the J gene TRBJ2-2; D gene unclear. The CDR3 sequence is 15 residues long. Trimming cost V 4 bases and J 2 bases, with 12 bases left between them. Germline values: CDR1 SGHDT, CDR2 YYEEEE. This CDR3 is CASSPPTSNTGELFF. The CDR3 coding sequence is TGTGCCAGCAGCCCCCCGACTTCTAACACCGGGGAGCTGTTTTTT.

This chain uses TRBV7-8 with TRBJ1-1; D gene unclear. CDR3 length: 14 amino acids. Trimming cost V 5 bases and J 4 bases, with 14 bases left between them. CDR1 SGHVS and CDR2 FQNEAQ come from the germline V gene. The CDR3: CASSLNRGITEAFF. In DNA, the CDR3 is TGTGCCAGCAGCCTAAACAGAGGCATCACTGAAGCTTTCTTT.

This clone was observed a few times. The chain combines TRBV27 with TRBJ2-1, with 7 positions matching TRBD1. The CDR3 spans 13 residues. V was clipped by 4 bases and J by 6 bases; unmatched bases: 3. CDR1 and CDR2 (germline): MNHEY, SMNVEV (reference sequence). The DNA for the CDR3 is TGTGCCAGCAGTTCACAGGGGAGCAATGAGCAGTTCTTC. Protein sequence: CASSSQGSNEQFF.

The CDR3 DNA reads as TGCGCCAGCAGCTTGGGAGCAGGGAGGGGCACAGATACGCAGTATTTT. It codes for CASSLGAGRGTDTQYF. V is TRBV5-1 and J is TRBJ2-3, with TRBD2 identical over 7 bases. The CDR3 totals 16 residues. The germline CDR1 and CDR2 sequences are SGHRS and YFSETQ. The trim removed 0 bases at V and 1 base at J, leaving 5 bases unmatched.